This T cell receptor (beta chain) was identified during a study of blood T cell repertoires in COVID-19. Study at large: The United States, Italy and Spain were the sources of the acute and convalescent COVID-19 samples. PBMCs, B-cell-depleted T cells, or T cells were the source of the cDNA or gDNA that made up the material.

The CDR3 covers 11 residues. Trimming took 5 bases from V and 12 from J; bases not matched to a gene: 4. Germline CDR1 SGHTA, CDR2 FQGNSA. As processed by the authors: For nucleated cells, counts were estimated from reference gene primer amplification. TCRdb keeps only in-frame clones here, not all; method: immunoSEQ multiplex PCR. The V and J calls and clone size come from that table; D and trimming were worked out from the DNA. The data hold 65,000 or so clones, with 87% observed a single time. This clonotype was obtained from a human donor with acute or convalescent COVID-19. The donor label of this sample is uncertain. The sequencing input was peripheral blood. The chain joins TRBV7-2 to TRBJ2-1, with 7 bases identical to TRBD1. CDR3 bases: TGTGCCAGCAGCCACCGGGACAGGCAGTTCTTC. Protein sequence: CASSHRDRQFF.